The entry below describes one TCR beta chain. Its antigen is unidentified. Profiling relied on immunoSEQ multiplex PCR, and the TCRdb table lists in-frame clones only, not all of them. This table holds around 110,000 clones, 85% to 95% found once. These data originate in a study of graft-versus-host responses after intestinal transplantation. Whole-study context: Recipients were given multivisceral, liver-intestinal, or isolated intestinal transplants. Study-wide points: Investigators detected GvH clones in recipient marrow, with some emerging earlier in ileum or blood.

This TCR derives from a human donor who was the organ donor for an intestinal transplant. The input for sequencing was unstimulated CD8+ T cells sorted from spleen or lymph node cells, taken before transplant.

The CDR3: CASSLGGTPEAFF. The CDR3 DNA sequence: TGTGCCAGCAGTCTAGGGGGAACCCCTGAAGCTTTCTTT. The genes are TRBV28 and TRBJ1-1; D is perhaps TRBD1 (6 bases). Germline values: CDR1 MDHEN, CDR2 SYDVKM. Trimming removed 5 bases from V and 6 bases from J, with 13 bases in between. The CDR3 extends over 13 amino acids. Full variable domain (remainder filled in from reference TRBV28 and TRBJ1-1): DVKVTQSSRYLVKRTGEKVFLECVQDMDHENMFWYRQDPGLGLRLIYFSYDVKMKEKGDIPEGYSVSREKKERFSLILESASTNQTSMYLCASSLGGTPEAFFGQGTRLTVV.